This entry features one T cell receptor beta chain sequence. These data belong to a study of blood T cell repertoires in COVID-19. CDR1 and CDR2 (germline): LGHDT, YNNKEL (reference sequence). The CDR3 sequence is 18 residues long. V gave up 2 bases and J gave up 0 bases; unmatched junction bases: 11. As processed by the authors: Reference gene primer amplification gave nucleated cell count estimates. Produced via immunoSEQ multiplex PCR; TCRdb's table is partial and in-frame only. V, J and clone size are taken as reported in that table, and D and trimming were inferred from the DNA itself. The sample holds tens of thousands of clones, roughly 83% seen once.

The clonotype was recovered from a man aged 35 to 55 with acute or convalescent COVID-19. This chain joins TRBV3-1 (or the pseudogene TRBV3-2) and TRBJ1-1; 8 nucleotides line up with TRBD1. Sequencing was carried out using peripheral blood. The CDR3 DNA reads TGTGCCAGCAGCCAATCCGGGACAGGCGGACTTTTGAACACTGAAGCTTTCTTT. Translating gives CASSQSGTGGLLNTEAFF.